This TCR beta chain was observed in a study of blood T cell repertoires in COVID-19. The trim removed 4 bases at V and 5 bases at J, leaving 1 base unmatched. CDR3 length equals 15 residues. Per germline, CDR1 ENHRY and CDR2 SYGVKD. Only in-frame clones appear in the TCRdb table, and some are missing; sequencing was by immunoSEQ multiplex PCR. The sample lists about 250,000 clones, 65% to 90% occurring once. This TCR was sampled from a man aged 45-65 years with COVID-19, enrolled during active disease. Input material: peripheral blood. The rearrangement joins TRBV10-3 to TRBJ2-2, with 13 bases aligning to TRBD2. CDR3 DNA sequence: TGTGCCATCAGTGGGGGACTAGCGGGGACCGGGGAGCTGTTTTTT. Its protein product is CAISGGLAGTGELFF.